The clone carrying this T cell receptor (beta chain) was seen many times. The data were taken from a study of blood T cell repertoires in COVID-19. Across the whole study: Samples taken during acute and convalescent COVID-19 were collected in the United States, Italy and Spain.

Data came from immunoSEQ multiplex PCR; TCRdb stores just in-frame clones and leaves some out. The sample has 150,000 to 200,000 clones, 80% to 85% seen once. The CDR3 spans 16 residues. In germline, CDR1 is SGHNT, CDR2 YYREEE (reference sequence). V lost 4 bases, J lost 2 bases, and 7 bases stayed unmatched. The V and J genes are TRBV5-4 and TRBJ2-2; TRBD2 matches 8 bases. Sequences were obtained from peripheral blood. This TCR came from a woman in her seventies with COVID-19, enrolled during active disease. The CDR3 loop is CASSPGRGANTGELFF. In DNA, the CDR3 is TGTGCCAGCAGCCCGGGGCGGGGGGCAAACACCGGGGAGCTGTTTTTT. The whole variable domain, filled in from reference TRBV5-4 and TRBJ2-2, reads ETGVTQSPTHLIKTRGQQVTLRCSSQSGHNTVSWYQQALGQGPQFIFQYYREEENGRGNFPPRFSGLQFPNYSSELNVNALELDDSALYLCASSPGRGANTGELFFGEGSRLTVL.